This TCR beta chain was captured in a study of cytomegalovirus exposure and HLA in healthy donors. Participants comprised healthy donors of bone marrow. The study's findings and limits: The classifier was said to identify cytomegalovirus status with high specificity and sensitivity. The study assumed roughly uniform donor sequencing depth for presence/absence analyses.

Trimming took 5 bases from V and 6 from J, leaving 20 bases between them. The CDR3 consists of 15 residues. The V gene's germline CDR1 is SGHTA and CDR2 FQGNSA. Regarding this clone: Its antigen is unidentified.

Use of 60 Vbeta and 13 Jbeta primers characterized the PCR. Original methodology: Later, an analysis found about 80 million unique TCR beta chains, and about 10 million of these were shared. Clones were read by immunoSEQ multiplex PCR, and TCRdb kept only the in-frame ones, dropping some. That table is the source of V, J and clone size, and D and trimming were worked out from the DNA. The table records roughly 150,000 clones, about 88% of them present only once. The sequence was obtained from a woman aged 18 to 35 in good health and CMV-seronegative. Sequencing was done on a sample of PBMCs. The rearrangement joins TRBV7-2 to TRBJ2-7; perhaps TRBD2 as D (5 bases). CDR3 bases: TGTGCCAGCAGCCCCAAGGTAGGAGGAGCTCTCGAGCAGTACTTC. It specifies CASSPKVGGALEQYF.